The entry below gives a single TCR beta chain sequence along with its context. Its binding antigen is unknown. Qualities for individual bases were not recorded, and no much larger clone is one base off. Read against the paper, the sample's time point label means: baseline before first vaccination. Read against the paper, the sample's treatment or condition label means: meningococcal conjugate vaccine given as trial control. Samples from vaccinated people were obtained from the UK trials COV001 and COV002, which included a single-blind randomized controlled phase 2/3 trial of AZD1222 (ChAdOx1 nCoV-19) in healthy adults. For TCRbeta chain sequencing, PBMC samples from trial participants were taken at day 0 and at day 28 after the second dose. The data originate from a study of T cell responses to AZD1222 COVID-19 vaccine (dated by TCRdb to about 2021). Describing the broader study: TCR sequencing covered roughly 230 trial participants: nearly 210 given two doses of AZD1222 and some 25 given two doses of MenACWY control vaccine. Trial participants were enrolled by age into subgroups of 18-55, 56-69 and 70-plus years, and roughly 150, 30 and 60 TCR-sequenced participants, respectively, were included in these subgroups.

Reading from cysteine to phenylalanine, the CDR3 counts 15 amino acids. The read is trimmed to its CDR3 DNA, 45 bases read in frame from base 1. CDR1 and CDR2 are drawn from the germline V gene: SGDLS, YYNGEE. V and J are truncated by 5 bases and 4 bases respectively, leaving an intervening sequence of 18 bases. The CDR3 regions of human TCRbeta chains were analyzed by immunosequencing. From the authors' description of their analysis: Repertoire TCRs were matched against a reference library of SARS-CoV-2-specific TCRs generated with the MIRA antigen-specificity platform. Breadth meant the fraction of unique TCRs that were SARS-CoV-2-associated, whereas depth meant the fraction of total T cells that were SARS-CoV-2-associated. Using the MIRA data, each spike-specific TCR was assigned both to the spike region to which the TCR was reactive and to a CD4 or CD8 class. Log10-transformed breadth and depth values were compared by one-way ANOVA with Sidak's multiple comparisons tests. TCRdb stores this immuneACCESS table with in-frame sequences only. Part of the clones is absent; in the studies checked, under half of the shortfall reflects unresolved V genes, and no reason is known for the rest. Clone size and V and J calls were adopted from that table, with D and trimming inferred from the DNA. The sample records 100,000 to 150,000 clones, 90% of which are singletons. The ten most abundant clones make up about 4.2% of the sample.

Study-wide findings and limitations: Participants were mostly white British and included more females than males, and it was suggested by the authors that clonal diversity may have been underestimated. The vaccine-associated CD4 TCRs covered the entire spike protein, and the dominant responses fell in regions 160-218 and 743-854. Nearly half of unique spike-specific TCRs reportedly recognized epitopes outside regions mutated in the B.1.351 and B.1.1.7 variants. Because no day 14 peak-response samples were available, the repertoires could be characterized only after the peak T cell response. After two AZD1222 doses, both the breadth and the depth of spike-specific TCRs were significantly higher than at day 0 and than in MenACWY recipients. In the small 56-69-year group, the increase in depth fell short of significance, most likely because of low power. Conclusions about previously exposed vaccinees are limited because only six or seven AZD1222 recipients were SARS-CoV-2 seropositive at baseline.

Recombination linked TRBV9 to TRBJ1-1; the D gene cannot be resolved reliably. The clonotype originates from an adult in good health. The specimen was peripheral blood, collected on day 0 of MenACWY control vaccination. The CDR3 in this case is CASSTTDATGTEAFF. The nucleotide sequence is TGTGCCAGCAGTACCACTGACGCAACCGGCACTGAAGCTTTCTTT.